This entry is about one T cell receptor beta chain. Its antigen target is currently unknown. The cohort consisted of 600 to 750 healthy bone marrow donors. Cohort members were all nominally healthy when sampled, although unrecorded immune exposures were likely present. The donor tested CMV seronegative, placing the donor among the 350 or so seronegative members of the cohort. Each donor provided a peripheral blood sample, and peripheral blood mononuclear cells were used for TCR beta sequencing. Genomic DNA was extracted from the blood cell samples with the Qiagen DNeasy Blood Extraction Kit. This entry comes from a study of cytomegalovirus exposure and HLA in healthy donors (dated by TCRdb to 2017 to 2019). Context from the whole study: An earlier analysis of approximately 590 of the donors reported 250 to 350 Gb of sequence data and around 120 million unique TCR beta sequences from 150 million to 200 million T cells. An early release covering just under 650 HLA-typed donors comprised 250 to 350 gigabases of sequencing data and approximately 80 million unique TCR sequences. Among the approximately 430 genotyped donors, around 79% belonged to the genetic ancestry cluster associated with self-reported Caucasian donors. The study aimed to test whether signatures of past pathogen exposure could be identified by cataloging public T cell receptors. Using immunosequencing, the study profiled T cell repertoires from some 670 subjects and related those repertoires to cytomegalovirus serostatus. In addition to the first cohort of roughly 700 subjects, a separate validation cohort of about 120 different subjects was used. To predict cytomegalovirus infection status, the study brought together high-throughput TCR immunosequencing, statistical association of individual TCRs with disease status, and machine learning. A later analysis re-examined previously published TCR beta repertoires from 610 or so donors and added high-resolution HLA genotyping to investigate patterns of TCR occurrence. The later analysis used no new phenotypic data to find candidate immune exposures, relying instead on TCR beta sequences and their occurrence across donors. To decide whether each TCR beta V gene segment behaved as functional or pseudogenic, an earlier analysis of some 570 of the donors relied on high-throughput TCR beta sequencing. Donor age, sex, ethnicity and CMV serostatus were compiled alongside the repertoire data. A later genetic analysis used genome-wide SNP genotypes for 398 of the 666 donors, treating that subset as a discovery cohort. All discovery cohort repertoires had been generated using a single sequencing platform. Both class I and class II loci were covered by HLA typing, at four-digit resolution. The number of donors typed differed by locus, with about 629-640 for A, B, C, DRB1 and DQB1, roughly 520 for DQA1, under 610 for DPA1, and around 460 for DPB1. Four to six DR-DQ haplotypes were handled as single units for association and clustering, since linkage in the cohort was strong. On average, roughly 240,000 unique TCR beta nucleotide sequences were sequenced per donor among 350 to 400 genotyped donors of the cohort, with about 17% of those sequences being non-productive.

The paper's findings and limits, for the study overall: Because counts were too low, seventeen rarely observed V segments, including chromosome 9 orphons, were excluded from the earlier analysis of roughly 580 of the donors. A later genetic analysis reported fewer N-insertions in productive TCRs among donors in an Asian-associated ancestry cluster than the roughly 650-donor mean. In this cohort, only TCR beta chains were sequenced, and detectable features were limited by the absence of alpha or paired-chain data. The classifier was reported to diagnose cytomegalovirus status with high specificity and sensitivity in both the original and validation cohorts. A later analysis associated some 17,000 TCR beta sequences with specific HLA alleles at a false discovery rate of 0.05. In a later analysis, TCR association rates were found to vary across HLA loci, with the most associated TCRs seen for DRB1 alleles and the fewest for HLA-C alleles. The sequencing pipeline was judged likely to have produced a cluster of highly shared sequence variants as a technical artifact. According to a later analysis, most CMV-associated TCR beta chains appeared to be HLA-restricted, and the HLA associations seemed to be driven largely by CMV exposure. While some public TCRs were present in many individuals, most TCR sequences turned up only very rarely across donors. In an earlier analysis of a few hundred of the donors, most TCR beta V segments were observed in productive rearrangements about 87% or about 30% of the time, broadly matching IMGT annotations. Sequencing depth was assumed to be roughly uniform across donors in the presence/absence analyses, though that assumption may not hold. Linkage disequilibrium might explain the correlated functional status among segregating V segments, but an unknown experimental factor could not be ruled out. The study listed 150 to 200 TCR beta chains as associated with cytomegalovirus. Some IMGT-functional V segments, including TRBV6-2 and TRBV6-3, could not be told apart with the 87-base-pair reads, so those segments were excluded. A further reported finding was that TCR beta sequences accurately predicted the HLA-A and HLA-B alleles for most subjects in the first cohort. For the cohort, immune exposure information was limited to CMV serostatus. When HLA alleles, especially DR and DQ, strongly co-occurred, TCR associations were difficult to assign to individual alleles. Three of the identified cytomegalovirus-associated TCR beta chains were confirmed in vitro to be specific for cytomegalovirus antigens. The authors suggested that the approach could potentially be extended to other disease states and immunological phenotypes. In a later genetic analysis, a missense DCLRE1C variant was associated with V-gene and J-gene trimming of TCR beta chains, and the association was replicated in an independent cohort. Because some donors lacked HLA typing at each locus, the association tests relied only on the typed subset. A later analysis reported that several top co-occurrence clusters appeared linked to parvovirus B19, influenza, CMV and Epstein-Barr virus. In a later analysis, HLA-associated TCR beta chains were found to be more clonally expanded and to have lower generation probabilities than equally common non-associated chains.

Libraries were prepared through the immunoSEQ multiplex PCR assay. For the multiplex PCR, a mixture combining 60 forward primers for TCR Vbeta segments and 13 reverse primers for TCR Jbeta segments was used. A multiplex PCR assay on genomic DNA amplified the CDR3 region of rearranged TCR beta genes. Amplified TCR beta libraries were sequenced as 87-base-pair reads on the Illumina HiSeq System. Concerning the study's data processing: A later analysis counted 65 million to 90 million unique TCR beta chains across the 650 to 700 repertoires, and around 12 million of these chains were shared by at least two donors. A nearest-neighbor algorithm error-corrected the raw reads and collapsed the reads into unique sequences, merging closely related sequences to remove PCR and sequencing errors. V, D and J gene segments were assigned by aligning CDR3 sequences to IMGT reference sequences. For a sequence to be retained, at least a six-nucleotide match to both a V gene segment and a J gene segment was required. A rearrangement counted as productive if the CDR3 had no stop codons and remained in frame with V and J, and every other rearrangement counted as non-productive. CDR3 was defined according to IMGT convention as the region running from the second conserved V-encoded cysteine to the conserved J-encoded phenylalanine. The earlier analysis of 587 of the donors excluded sequences that lacked an unambiguous match to a single V gene segment. In an earlier analysis of about 590 of the donors, a V segment was called functional when productive rearrangements were above 56.7%, and segregating when the standard deviation between donors exceeded 5%. A statistical classification framework was built to diagnose cytomegalovirus status from the catalog of TCR beta chain sequences. A later analysis assigned V and J genes by comparing TCR nucleotide sequences with IMGT/GENE-DB human TR gene sequences. In a later analysis, CDR3 sequences and most-parsimonious VDJ recombination scenarios were assigned using the TCRdist pipeline. In a later analysis, each TCR beta chain was defined by its CDR3 amino acid sequence together with its V-gene family, and reads lacking a unique V-gene family were excluded. To address suspected cross-contamination and a sequencing artifact, a later analysis removed under 600 highly shared, low-generation-probability nucleotide sequences. In a later analysis, a clonal expansion index was calculated for each public chain from normalized within-repertoire ranks of inferred template counts. A later analysis computed generation probabilities with a VDJ recombination model fitted to out-of-frame rearrangements, and checked the results against IGoR. In a later analysis, hypergeometric tests were used to score TCR-TCR, TCR-HLA and TCR-CMV co-occurrence, with a repertoire-size bias correction applied to TCR pairs. To estimate false discovery rates, a later analysis permuted the HLA or CMV assignments 20 times. A later analysis grouped co-occurring TCRs with DBSCAN, adding TCRdist sequence similarity when clustering within HLA-allele-positive subsets. For co-occurrence clustering, repertoires with fewer than 30,000 or more than 120,000 public chains were excluded, along with four to six repertoires with anomalous nucleotide sharing. Here the immuneACCESS table is served through TCRdb, limited to in-frame sequences with V and J called. Missing clones are a known gap in these copies; in checked studies unresolved V genes cover under half, and the rest lacks a known reason. From that table come the V and J calls and clone size; the DNA was used to work out D and trimming. This sample's table lists roughly 70,000 clones. The leading ten clones occupy 2.5% to 3% of the sample.

The CDR3, from cysteine to phenylalanine, totals 15 residues. The kept DNA is CDR3 alone, 45 bases in frame from the first base. In the germline V gene, CDR1 corresponds to MDHEN and CDR2 to SYDVKM. The clonotype originates from a man aged 35 to 55 in good health and CMV-seronegative. The material sequenced was PBMCs. The receptor chain draws on TRBV28 and TRBJ2-5; a tentative D call is TRBD2 (5 bases match). The DNA end is more similar to TRBJ2-7, so the J call may be wrong. The nucleotides are TGTGCCAGCAGTTTACCAGCGGCAGGAGACTACGAGCAGTACTTC. This sequence encodes CASSLPAAGDYEQYF.